The clone carrying this T cell receptor (beta chain) appeared a few times. An end of the junction differs from the germline gene, which may be a read error. The sample originates from a study of radiotherapy plus CTLA-4 blockade in lung cancer. Clones were read by immunoSEQ multiplex PCR, and TCRdb kept only the in-frame ones, dropping some. The sample contains under 45,000 clones, more than 75% of which appear only once. The length of the CDR3 is 14 residues. CDR1 and CDR2 from the germline V gene are SEHNR and FQNEAQ (reference sequence). This sample comprised peripheral blood, obtained from a patient treated with radiotherapy plus ipilimumab. The receptor comes from a human donor with non-small cell lung cancer that progressed on radiotherapy plus ipilimumab. The chain carries TRBV7-9 and TRBJ1-2, with unresolved D. CDR3 coding DNA: TGTGCCAGCAGCTTTGGGTGGGGAGTGAGGGAGTCCCGCTTC. It yields the protein CASSFGWGVRESRF.